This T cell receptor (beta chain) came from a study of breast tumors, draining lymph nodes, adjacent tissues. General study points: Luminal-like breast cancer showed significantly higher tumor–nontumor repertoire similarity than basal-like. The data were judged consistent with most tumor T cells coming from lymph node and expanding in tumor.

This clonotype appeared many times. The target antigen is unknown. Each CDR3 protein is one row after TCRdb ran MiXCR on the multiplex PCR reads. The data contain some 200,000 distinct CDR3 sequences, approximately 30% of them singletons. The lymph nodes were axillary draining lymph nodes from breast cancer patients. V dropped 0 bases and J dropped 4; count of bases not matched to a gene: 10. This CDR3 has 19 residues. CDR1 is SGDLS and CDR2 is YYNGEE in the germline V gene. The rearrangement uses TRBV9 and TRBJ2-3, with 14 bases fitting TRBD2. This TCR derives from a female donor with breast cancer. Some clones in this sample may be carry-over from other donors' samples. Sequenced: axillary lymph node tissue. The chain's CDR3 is CASSVGPAGLAGEADTQYF. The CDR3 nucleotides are TGTGCCAGCAGCGTAGGCCCCGCGGGACTAGCGGGAGAGGCAGATACGCAGTATTTT.